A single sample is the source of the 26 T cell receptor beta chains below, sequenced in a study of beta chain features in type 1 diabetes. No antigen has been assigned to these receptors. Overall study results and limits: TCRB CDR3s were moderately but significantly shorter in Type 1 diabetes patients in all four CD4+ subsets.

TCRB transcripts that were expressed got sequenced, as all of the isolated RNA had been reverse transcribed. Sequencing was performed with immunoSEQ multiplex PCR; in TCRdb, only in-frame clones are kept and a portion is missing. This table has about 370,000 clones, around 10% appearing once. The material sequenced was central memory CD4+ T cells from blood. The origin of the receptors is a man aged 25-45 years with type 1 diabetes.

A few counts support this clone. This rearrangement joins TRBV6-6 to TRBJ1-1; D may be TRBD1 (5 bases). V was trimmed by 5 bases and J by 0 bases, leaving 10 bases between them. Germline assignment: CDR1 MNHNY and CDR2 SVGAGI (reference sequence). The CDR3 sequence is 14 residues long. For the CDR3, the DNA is TGTGCCAGCAGTGCACAGGTGATGAACACTGAAGCTTTCTTT. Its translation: CASSAQVMNTEAFF.

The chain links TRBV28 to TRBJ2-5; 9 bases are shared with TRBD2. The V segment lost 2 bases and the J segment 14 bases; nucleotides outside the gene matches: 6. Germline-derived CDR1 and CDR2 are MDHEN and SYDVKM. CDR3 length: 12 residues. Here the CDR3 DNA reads TGTGCCAGCAGTTTAAATCTAGCGGGACTCTACTTC. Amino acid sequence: CASSLNLAGLYF.

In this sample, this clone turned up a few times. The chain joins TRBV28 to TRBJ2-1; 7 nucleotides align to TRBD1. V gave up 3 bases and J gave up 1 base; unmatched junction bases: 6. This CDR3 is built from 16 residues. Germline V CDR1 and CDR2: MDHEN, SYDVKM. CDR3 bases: TGTGCCAGCAGTTTGGCGACAGGGACGTCCTACAATGAGCAGTTCTTC. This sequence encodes CASSLATGTSYNEQFF.

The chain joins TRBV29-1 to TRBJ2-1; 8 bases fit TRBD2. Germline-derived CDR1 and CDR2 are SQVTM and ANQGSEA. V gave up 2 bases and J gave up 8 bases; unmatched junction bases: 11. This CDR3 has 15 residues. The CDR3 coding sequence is TGCAGCGTTGAACCGAGACGGGAGGGCCTGTATGAGCAGTTCTTC. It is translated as CSVEPRREGLYEQFF.

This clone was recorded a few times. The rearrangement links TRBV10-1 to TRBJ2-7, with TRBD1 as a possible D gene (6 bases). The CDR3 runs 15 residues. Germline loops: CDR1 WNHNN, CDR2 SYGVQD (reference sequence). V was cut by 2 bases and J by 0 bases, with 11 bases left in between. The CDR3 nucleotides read TGCGCCAGCAGTGAGGGGACACCTGCCTCCTACGAGCAGTACTTC. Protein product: CASSEGTPASYEQYF.

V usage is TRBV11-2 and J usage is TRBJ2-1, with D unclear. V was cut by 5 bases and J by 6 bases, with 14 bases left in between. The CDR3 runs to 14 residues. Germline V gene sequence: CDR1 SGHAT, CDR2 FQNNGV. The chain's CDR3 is CASSPQYVSNEQFF. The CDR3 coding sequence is TGTGCCAGCAGCCCCCAGTACGTCTCCAATGAGCAGTTCTTC. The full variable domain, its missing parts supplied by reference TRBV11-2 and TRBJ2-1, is EAGVAQSPRYKIIEKRQSVAFWCNPISGHATLYWYQQILGQGPKLLIQFQNNGVVDDSQLPKDRFSAERLKGVDSTLKIQPAKLEDSAVYLCASSPQYVSNEQFFGPGTRLTVL.

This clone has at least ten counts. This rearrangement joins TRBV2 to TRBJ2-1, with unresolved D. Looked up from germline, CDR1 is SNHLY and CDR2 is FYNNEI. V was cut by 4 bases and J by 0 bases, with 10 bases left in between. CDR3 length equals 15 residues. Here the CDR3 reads CASSALTPSYNEQFF. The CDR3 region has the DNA TGTGCCAGCAGTGCTTTAACGCCCTCCTACAATGAGCAGTTCTTC.

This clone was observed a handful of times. The CDR3 nucleotides read TGTGCCAGCAGCTTAGGTTACAGGGGGACCACAGATACGCAGTATTTT. Its protein is CASSLGYRGTTDTQYF. V is TRBV7-9 and J is TRBJ2-3, with 8 bases matching TRBD1. CDR3 size: 16 residues. Germline V CDR1 and CDR2: SEHNR, FQNEAQ (reference sequence). V was pared by 1 base and J by 2 bases, with 5 bases of the junction left unmatched.

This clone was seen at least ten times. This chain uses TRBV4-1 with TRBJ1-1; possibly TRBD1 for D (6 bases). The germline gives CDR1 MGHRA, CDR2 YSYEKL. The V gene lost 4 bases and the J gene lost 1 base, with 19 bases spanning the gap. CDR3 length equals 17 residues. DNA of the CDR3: TGCGCCAGCAGCCGCATACTACCGGACAGCTGGAACACTGAAGCTTTCTTT. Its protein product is CASSRILPDSWNTEAFF.

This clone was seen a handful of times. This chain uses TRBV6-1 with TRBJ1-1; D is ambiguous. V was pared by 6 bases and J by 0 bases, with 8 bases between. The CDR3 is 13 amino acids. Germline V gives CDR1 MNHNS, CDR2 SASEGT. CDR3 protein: CASRRTMNTEAFF. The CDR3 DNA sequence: TGTGCCAGCAGACGCACTATGAACACTGAAGCTTTCTTT.

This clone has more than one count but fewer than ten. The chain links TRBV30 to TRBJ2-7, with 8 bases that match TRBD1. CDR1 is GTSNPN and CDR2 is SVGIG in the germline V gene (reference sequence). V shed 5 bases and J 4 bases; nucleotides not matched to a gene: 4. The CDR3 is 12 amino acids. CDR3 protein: CAWGQGWYEQYF. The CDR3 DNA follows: TGTGCCTGGGGACAGGGTTGGTACGAGCAGTACTTC. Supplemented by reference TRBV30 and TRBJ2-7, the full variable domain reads SQTIHQWPATLVQPVGSPLSLECTVEGTSNPNLYWYRQAAGRGLQLLFYSVGIGQISSEVPQNLSASRPQDRQFILSSKKLLLSDSGFYLCAWGQGWYEQYFGPGTRLTVT.

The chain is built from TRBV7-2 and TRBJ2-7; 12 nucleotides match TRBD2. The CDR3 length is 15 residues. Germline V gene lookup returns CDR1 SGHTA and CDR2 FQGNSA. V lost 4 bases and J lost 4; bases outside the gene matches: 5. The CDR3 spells CASSSSSGRAYEQYF. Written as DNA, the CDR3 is TGTGCCAGCAGCTCCTCTAGCGGGAGGGCGTACGAGCAGTACTTC.

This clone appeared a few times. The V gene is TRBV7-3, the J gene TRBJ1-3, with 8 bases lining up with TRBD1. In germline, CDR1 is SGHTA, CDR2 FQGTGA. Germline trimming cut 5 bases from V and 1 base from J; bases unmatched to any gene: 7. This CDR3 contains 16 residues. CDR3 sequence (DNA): TGTGCCAGCAGCGGGGGGACAGGAAAGTCTGGAAACACCATATATTTT. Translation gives CASSGGTGKSGNTIYF.

CDR3: CASSTQGLAAYNEQFF. The DNA of the CDR3 is TGTGCCAGCAGTACTCAGGGACTAGCGGCCTACAATGAGCAGTTCTTC. The gene calls are TRBV27 and TRBJ2-1, with TRBD2 identical over 11 bases. J lost 2 bases, V lost 5 bases, and 5 bases had no gene match. CDR3 length equals 16 residues. In germline, CDR1 is MNHEY, CDR2 SMNVEV (reference sequence).

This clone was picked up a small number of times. CDR3 nucleotide sequence: TGTGCCAGCAGCGTCGGGGTGGACCACGAGCAGTACTTC. This sequence encodes CASSVGVDHEQYF. This chain links TRBV9 with TRBJ2-5, with TRBD2 as a possible D gene (5 bases). The DNA end is more similar to TRBJ2-7, so the J call may be wrong. Germline values: CDR1 SGDLS, CDR2 YYNGEE. The CDR3 spans 13 residues.

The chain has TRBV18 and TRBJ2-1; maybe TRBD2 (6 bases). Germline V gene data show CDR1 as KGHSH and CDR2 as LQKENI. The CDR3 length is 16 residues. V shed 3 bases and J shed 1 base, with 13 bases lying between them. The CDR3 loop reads CASSPMGLQSYNEQFF. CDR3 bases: TGTGCCAGCTCACCTATGGGACTGCAGTCCTACAATGAGCAGTTCTTC.

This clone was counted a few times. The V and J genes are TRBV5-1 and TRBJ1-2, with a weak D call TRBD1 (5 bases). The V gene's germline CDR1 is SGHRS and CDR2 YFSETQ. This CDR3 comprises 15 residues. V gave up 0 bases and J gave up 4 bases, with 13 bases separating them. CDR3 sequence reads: CASSLDIDSVYGYTF. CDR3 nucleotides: TGCGCCAGCAGCTTGGATATTGACAGCGTCTATGGCTACACCTTC.

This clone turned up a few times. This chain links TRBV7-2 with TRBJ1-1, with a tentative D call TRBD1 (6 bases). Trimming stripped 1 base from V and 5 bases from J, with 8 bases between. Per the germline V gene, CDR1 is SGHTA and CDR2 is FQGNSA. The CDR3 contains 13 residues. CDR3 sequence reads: CASSLDRGTEAFF. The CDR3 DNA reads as TGTGCCAGCAGCTTAGATAGGGGGACTGAAGCTTTCTTT.

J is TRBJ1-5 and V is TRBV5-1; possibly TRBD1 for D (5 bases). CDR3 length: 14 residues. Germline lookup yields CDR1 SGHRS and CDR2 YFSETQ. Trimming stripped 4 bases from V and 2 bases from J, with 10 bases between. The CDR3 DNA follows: TGCGCCAGCAGCGAGCAGGGAGGCAATCAGCCCCAGCATTTT. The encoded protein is CASSEQGGNQPQHF.

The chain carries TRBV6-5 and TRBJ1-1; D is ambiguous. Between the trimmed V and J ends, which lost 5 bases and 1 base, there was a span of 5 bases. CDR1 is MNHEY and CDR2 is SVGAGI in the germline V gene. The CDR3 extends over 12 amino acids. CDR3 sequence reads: CASSGRNTEAFF. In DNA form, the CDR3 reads TGTGCCAGCAGTGGCAGGAACACTGAAGCTTTCTTT.

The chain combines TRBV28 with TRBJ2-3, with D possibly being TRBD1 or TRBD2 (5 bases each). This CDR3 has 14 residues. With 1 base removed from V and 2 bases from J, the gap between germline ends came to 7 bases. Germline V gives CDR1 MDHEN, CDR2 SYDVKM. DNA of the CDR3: TGTGCCAGCAGTTTATTCGGGGCCACAGATACGCAGTATTTT. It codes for CASSLFGATDTQYF.

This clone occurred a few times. CDR3 sequence reads: CASSGPSSYEQYF. The CDR3 DNA is TGCGCCAGCAGTGGTCCAAGCTCCTACGAGCAGTACTTC. This chain joins TRBV10-1 and TRBJ2-7; D uncertain. The germline V gene encodes CDR1 WNHNN and CDR2 SYGVQD (reference sequence). V was shortened by 4 bases and J by 0 bases, with 7 bases between the two germline ends. The CDR3 is made up of 13 amino acids.

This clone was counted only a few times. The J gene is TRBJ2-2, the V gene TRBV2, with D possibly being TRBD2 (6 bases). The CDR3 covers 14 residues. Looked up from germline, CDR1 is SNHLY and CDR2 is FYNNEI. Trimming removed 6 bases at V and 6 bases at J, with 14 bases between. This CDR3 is CASRAEGIAGELFF. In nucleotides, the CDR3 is TGTGCCAGCAGAGCGGAGGGAATAGCCGGGGAGCTGTTTTTT.

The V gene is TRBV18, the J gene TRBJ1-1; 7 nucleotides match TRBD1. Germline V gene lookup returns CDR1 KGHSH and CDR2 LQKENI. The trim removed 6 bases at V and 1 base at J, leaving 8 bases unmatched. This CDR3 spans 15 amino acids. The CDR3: CASSPRDSPNTEAFF. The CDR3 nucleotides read TGTGCCAGCTCGCCAAGGGACAGCCCGAACACTGAAGCTTTCTTT.

In DNA, the CDR3 is TGTGCCAGCAGCTTGGGAATGGCCAAAAACATTCAGTACTTC. It encodes CASSLGMAKNIQYF. The V and J genes are TRBV7-2 and TRBJ2-4; D gene unclear. The V gene lost 3 bases and the J gene lost 1 base, with 7 bases spanning the gap. Germline V gene lookup returns CDR1 SGHTA and CDR2 FQGNSA. The CDR3 runs 14 residues.

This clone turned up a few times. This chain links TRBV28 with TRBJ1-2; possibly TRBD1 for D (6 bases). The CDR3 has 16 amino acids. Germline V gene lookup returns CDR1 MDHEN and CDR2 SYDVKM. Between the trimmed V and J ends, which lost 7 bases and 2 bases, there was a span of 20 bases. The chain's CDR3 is CASTPGGRLMNYGYTF. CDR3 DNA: TGTGCCAGCACCCCCGGGGGCAGGCTTATGAACTATGGCTACACCTTC.